This TCR beta chain was retrieved from a study of beta chain features in type 1 diabetes. About the study: Sorted cells, more than 95,000,000 in number, were examined across all samples.

This clone occurred a few times. Its matching antigen is unknown. The length of the CDR3 is 15 residues. Trimming removed 4 bases from V and 3 bases from J, with 16 bases in between. Germline CDR1 is KGHSH and CDR2 is LQKENI. Expressed TCRB transcripts were sequenced, since all the RNA that had been isolated was reverse transcribed. Deep immunoSEQ sequencing covered naive, central memory and regulatory T cell samples. Assay: immunoSEQ multiplex PCR; the TCRdb copy retains only in-frame clones and omits some. The sample includes about 270,000 clones, 12% to 15% of them seen just once. Notes on the study in general: High TCR expression in some cells could lead to their over-representation in cDNA sequencing.

Sorting of CD4+ naive, central memory, regulatory and stem cell-like memory cells was performed via CD45RO/CCR7/CD25/CD127/CD95/CD27. The rearrangement uses TRBV18 and TRBJ2-7; tentatively, D is TRBD1 (6 bases). The sequence came from a woman between 35 and 50 years old in good health. The sequencing sample was made of naive CD4+ T cells from blood. CDR3 sequence reads: CASSHSPTGLYEQYF. The CDR3 region has the DNA TGTGCCAGCTCACATTCCCCTACAGGGCTCTACGAGCAGTACTTC.